One and the same sample provided the 4 T cell receptor beta chains below, sequenced in a study of blood T cell repertoires in COVID-19. Here immunoSEQ multiplex PCR was the method, and the copy in TCRdb shows in-frame clones only, minus some. The table records tens of thousands of clones, over 80% of them present only once. Sequencing input: peripheral blood. The source is a human donor with active COVID-19. The donor label of this sample is uncertain.

This clone was detected only once. CDR3 bases: TGTGCCAGCAGCTTAGGGGCCTCCTACAATGAGCAGTTCTTC. This encodes CASSLGASYNEQFF. The rearrangement joins TRBV7-2 to TRBJ2-1; the D is unclear. The CDR3 runs to 14 residues. The ends were cut back, 1 base at V and 0 bases at J, with 4 bases in the middle. CDR1 is SGHTA and CDR2 is FQGNSA in the germline V gene.

This clone has just a few counts. The chain carries TRBV29-1 and TRBJ2-7, with a weak D call TRBD2 (6 bases). The CDR3 covers 11 residues. In germline, CDR1 is SQVTM, CDR2 ANQGSEA. V lost 5 bases, J lost 3 bases, and 8 bases lay in between. The CDR3 DNA reads TGCAGCGTTCTGACTAGCTACGAGCAGTACTTC. Translated: CSVLTSYEQYF.

The CDR3 nucleotides are TGTGCCAGCAGTGAGGGGGGACAGGGGAGGACCCTCCACTTT. This translates into CASSEGGQGRTLHF. The chain couples TRBV2 to TRBJ1-6, with TRBD1 identical over 10 bases. The CDR3 is made up of 14 amino acids. The V segment lost 3 bases and the J segment 14 bases; nucleotides outside the gene matches: 7. The V gene's germline CDR1 is SNHLY and CDR2 FYNNEI.

Only a few counts were recorded for this clone. The V call is TRBV9, the J call TRBJ2-1, with 8 bases lining up with TRBD2. In germline, CDR1 is SGDLS, CDR2 YYNGEE. V lost 0 bases, J lost 6 bases, and 2 bases stayed unmatched. This CDR3 region has 14 residues. As DNA, the CDR3 is TGTGCCAGCAGCGTAGCACTAGCGGCCAATGAGCAGTTCTTC. Translation: CASSVALAANEQFF.